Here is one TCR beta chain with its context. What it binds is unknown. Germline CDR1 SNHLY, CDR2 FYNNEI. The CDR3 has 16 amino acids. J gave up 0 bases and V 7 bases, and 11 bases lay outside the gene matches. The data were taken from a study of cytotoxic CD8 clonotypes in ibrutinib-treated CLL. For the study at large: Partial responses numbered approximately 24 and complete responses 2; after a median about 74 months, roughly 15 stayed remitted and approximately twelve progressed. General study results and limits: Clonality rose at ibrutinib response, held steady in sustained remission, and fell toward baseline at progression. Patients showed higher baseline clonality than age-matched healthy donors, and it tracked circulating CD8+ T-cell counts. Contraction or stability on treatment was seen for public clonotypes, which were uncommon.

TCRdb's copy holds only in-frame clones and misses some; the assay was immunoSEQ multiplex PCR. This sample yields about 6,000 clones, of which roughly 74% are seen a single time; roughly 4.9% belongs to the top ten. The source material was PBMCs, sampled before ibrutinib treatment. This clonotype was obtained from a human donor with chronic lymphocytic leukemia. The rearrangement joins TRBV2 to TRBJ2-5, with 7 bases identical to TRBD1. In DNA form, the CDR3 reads TGTGCCAGCACCCATACCCCCACAGGGGACCAAGAGACCCAGTACTTC. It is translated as CASTHTPTGDQETQYF.